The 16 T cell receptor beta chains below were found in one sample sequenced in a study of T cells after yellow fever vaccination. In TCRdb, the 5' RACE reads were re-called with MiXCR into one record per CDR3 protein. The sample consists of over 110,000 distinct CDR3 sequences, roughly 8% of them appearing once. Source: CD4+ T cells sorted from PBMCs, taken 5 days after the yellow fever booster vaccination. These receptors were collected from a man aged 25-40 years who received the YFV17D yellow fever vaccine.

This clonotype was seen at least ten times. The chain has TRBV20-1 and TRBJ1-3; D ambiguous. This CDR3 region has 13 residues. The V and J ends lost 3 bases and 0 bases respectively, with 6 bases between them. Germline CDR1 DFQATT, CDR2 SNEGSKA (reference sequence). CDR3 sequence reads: CSASAGSGNTIYF. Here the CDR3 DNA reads TGCAGTGCTAGCGCAGGCTCTGGAAACACCATATATTTT.

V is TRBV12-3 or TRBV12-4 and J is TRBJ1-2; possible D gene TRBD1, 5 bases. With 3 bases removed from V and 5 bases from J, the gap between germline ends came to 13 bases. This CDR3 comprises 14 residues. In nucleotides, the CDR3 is TGTGCCAGCAGTTTCGGCGGACACCTATATGGCTACACCTTC. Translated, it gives CASSFGGHLYGYTF.

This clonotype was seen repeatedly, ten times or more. CDR3 DNA: TGTGCCAGCAGTTTTGGAGTTCCTCCTTACGAGCAGTACTTC. This gives the protein CASSFGVPPYEQYF. The rearrangement uses TRBV27 and TRBJ2-7; D call uncertain. Germline V lookup: CDR1 MNHEY, CDR2 SMNVEV (reference sequence). The CDR3 consists of 14 residues. V lost 3 bases and J 4 bases, leaving 13 bases between the germline ends.

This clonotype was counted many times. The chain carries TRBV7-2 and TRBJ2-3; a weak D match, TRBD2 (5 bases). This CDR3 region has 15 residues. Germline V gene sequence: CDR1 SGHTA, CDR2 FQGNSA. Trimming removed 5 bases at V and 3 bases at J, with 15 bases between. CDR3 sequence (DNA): TGTGCCAGCAGCCCCGGACTGGTAATAACAGATACGCAGTATTTT. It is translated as CASSPGLVITDTQYF.

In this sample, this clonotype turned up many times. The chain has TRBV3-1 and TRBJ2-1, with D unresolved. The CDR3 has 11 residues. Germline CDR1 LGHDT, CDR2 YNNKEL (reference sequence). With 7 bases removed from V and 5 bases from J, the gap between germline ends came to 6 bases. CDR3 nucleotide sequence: TGTGCCAGCACCCTAAACAATGAGCAGTTCTTC. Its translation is CASTLNNEQFF.

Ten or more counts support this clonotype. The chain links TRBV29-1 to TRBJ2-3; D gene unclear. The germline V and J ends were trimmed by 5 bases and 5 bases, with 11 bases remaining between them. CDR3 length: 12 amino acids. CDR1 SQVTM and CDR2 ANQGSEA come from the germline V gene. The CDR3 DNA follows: TGCAGCGTTTCGGGCAGAAAAGATACGCAGTATTTT. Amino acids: CSVSGRKDTQYF.

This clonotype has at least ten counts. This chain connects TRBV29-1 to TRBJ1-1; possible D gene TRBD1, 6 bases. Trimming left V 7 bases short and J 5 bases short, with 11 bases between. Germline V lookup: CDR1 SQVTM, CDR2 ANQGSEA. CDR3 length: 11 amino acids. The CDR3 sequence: CSAGQGTEAFF. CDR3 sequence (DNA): TGCAGCGCGGGACAAGGGACTGAAGCTTTCTTT. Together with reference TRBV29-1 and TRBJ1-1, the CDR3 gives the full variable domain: SAVISQKPSRDICQRGTSLTIQCQVDSQVTMMFWYRQQPGQSLTLIATANQGSEATYESGFVIDKFPISRPNLTFSTLTVSNMSPEDSSIYLCSAGQGTEAFFGQGTRLTVV.

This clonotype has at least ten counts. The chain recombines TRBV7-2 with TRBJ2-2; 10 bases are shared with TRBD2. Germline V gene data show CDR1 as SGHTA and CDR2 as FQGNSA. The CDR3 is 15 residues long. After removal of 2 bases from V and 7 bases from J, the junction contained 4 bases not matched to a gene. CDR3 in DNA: TGTGCCAGCAGCTTACAGGGACTAGCGAGCGGGGAGCTGTTTTTT. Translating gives CASSLQGLASGELFF.

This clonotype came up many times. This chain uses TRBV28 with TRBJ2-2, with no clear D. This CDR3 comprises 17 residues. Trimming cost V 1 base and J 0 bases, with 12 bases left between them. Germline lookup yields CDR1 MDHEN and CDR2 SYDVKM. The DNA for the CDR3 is TGTGCCAGCAGTTTATTCCCCTCACAAACGAACACCGGGGAGCTGTTTTTT. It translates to CASSLFPSQTNTGELFF.

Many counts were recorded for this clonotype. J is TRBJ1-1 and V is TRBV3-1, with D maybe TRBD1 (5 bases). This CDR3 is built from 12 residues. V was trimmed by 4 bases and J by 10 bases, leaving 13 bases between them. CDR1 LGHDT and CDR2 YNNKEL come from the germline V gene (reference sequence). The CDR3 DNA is TGTGCCAGCAGCCGGGGCAGGATGGGAGCTTTCTTT. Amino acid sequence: CASSRGRMGAFF.

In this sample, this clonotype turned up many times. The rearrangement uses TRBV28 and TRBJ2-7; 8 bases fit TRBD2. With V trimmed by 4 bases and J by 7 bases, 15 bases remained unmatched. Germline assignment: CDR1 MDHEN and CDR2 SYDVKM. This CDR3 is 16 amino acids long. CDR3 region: CASSSPQAAGAYEQYF. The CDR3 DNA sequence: TGTGCCAGCAGTTCCCCCCAGGCAGCGGGAGCTTATGAGCAGTACTTC.

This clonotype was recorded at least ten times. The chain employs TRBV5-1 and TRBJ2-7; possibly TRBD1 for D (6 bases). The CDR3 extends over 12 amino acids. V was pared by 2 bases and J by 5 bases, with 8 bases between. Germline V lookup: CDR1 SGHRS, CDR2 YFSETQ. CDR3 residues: CASSFNRDEQYF. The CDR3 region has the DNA TGCGCCAGCAGCTTTAACAGGGACGAGCAGTACTTC.

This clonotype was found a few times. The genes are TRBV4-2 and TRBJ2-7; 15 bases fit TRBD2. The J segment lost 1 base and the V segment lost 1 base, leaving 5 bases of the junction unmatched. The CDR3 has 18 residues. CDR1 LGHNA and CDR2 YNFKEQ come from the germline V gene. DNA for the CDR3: TGTGCCAGCAGCCAAGCTATAGGGACTAGCGGGAGGTCCTACGAGCAGTACTTC. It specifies CASSQAIGTSGRSYEQYF.

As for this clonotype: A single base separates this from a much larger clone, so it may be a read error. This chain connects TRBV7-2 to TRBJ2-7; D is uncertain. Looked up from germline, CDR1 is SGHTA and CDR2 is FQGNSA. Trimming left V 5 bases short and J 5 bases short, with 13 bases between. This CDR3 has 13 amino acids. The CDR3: CASSAPLLDEQYF. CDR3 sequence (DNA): TGTGCCAGCAGCGCCCCGTTGTTGGACGAGCAGTACTTC.

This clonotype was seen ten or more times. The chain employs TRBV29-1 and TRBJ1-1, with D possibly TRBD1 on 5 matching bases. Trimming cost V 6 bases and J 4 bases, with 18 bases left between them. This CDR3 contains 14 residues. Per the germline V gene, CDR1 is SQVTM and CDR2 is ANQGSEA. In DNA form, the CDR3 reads TGCAGCGTCGGGGCTCCCCTGGGGAGCACTGAAGCTTTCTTT. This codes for CSVGAPLGSTEAFF.

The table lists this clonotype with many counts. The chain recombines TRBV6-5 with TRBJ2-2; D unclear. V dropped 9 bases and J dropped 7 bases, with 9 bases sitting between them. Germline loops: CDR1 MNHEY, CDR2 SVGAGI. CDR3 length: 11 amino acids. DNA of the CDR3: TGTGCCAGAAGCAGTAACGGGGAGCTGTTTTTT. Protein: CARSSNGELFF.